These 29 T cell receptor beta chains came from one sample sequenced in a study of CD8+CD57+ T cells in acquired aplastic anemia. Before being chosen for sequencing, patients had shown CD8+CD57+ cell expansion by flow cytometry. Researchers used genomic DNA as the template to profile TCR beta VDJ and CDR3. Each CDR3 protein is one row after TCRdb ran MiXCR on the reads. The table has about 290,000 distinct CDR3 sequences, roughly 61% seen once. Sequencing was done on a sample of sorted CD4+, CD8+, or CD8+CD57+ T cells (not recorded which) from PBMCs. Receptors originate from a human donor with aplastic anemia.

V usage is TRBV7-9 and J usage is TRBJ1-2, with TRBD1 as a possible D gene (5 bases). Looked up from germline, CDR1 is SEHNR and CDR2 is FQNEAQ (reference sequence). The CDR3 extends over 13 amino acids. V lost 4 bases and J 4 bases, leaving 10 bases between the germline ends. Here the CDR3 reads CASSYDGGYGYTF. The CDR3 nucleotides read TGTGCCAGCAGCTATGACGGGGGCTATGGCTACACCTTC.

This clonotype showed up just a few times. The rearrangement joins TRBV24-1 to TRBJ2-3; D call uncertain. CDR3 length equals 13 residues. The germline V and J ends were trimmed by 4 bases and 6 bases, with 10 bases remaining between them. Germline V lookup: CDR1 KGHDR, CDR2 SFDVKD. CDR3 loop: CATSDYDGDTQYF. The DNA of the CDR3 is TGTGCCACCAGTGACTATGACGGGGATACGCAGTATTTT.

The chain is built from TRBV20-1 and TRBJ2-3; D possibly corresponds to TRBD2 (6 bases). CDR3 length: 16 residues. CDR1 is DFQATT, CDR2 SNEGSKA, per germline (reference sequence). V lost 4 bases to trimming and J lost 0 bases, with 17 bases between them. The CDR3 DNA reads TGCAGTGCTACATCATTGGGGGGATCTAGCACAGATACGCAGTATTTT. Protein sequence: CSATSLGGSSTDTQYF.

The genes are TRBV5-1 and TRBJ1-3; D remains ambiguous. The CDR3 has 16 amino acids. Trimming took off 7 bases at V and 0 bases at J, with 17 bases between the two ends. Germline lookup yields CDR1 SGHRS and CDR2 YFSETQ. CDR3 DNA sequence: TGCGCCAGCTCCCTAACTTGGGGTTACTCTGGAAACACCATATATTTT. This translates into CASSLTWGYSGNTIYF.

This clonotype was detected ten times or more. The chain links TRBV20-1 to TRBJ1-1; 7 bases fit TRBD1. The germline V gene has CDR1 DFQATT and CDR2 SNEGSKA (reference sequence). The V and J ends lost 2 bases and 4 bases, in that order; junction bases with no gene match: 4. The CDR3 length is 13 residues. The chain's CDR3 is CSARSGGSTEAFF. In DNA, the CDR3 is TGCAGTGCTAGATCAGGGGGTTCCACTGAAGCTTTCTTT.

The chain combines TRBV2 with TRBJ2-1, with a possible D match to TRBD1 (5 bases). Looked up from germline, CDR1 is SNHLY and CDR2 is FYNNEI. V lost 3 bases and J 12 bases, leaving 18 bases between the germline ends. CDR3 length: 14 residues. This chain's CDR3 is CASSETVSTDTQFF. The CDR3 coding sequence is TGTGCCAGCAGTGAGACAGTTAGCACAGATACGCAGTTCTTC.

Many counts were recorded for this clonotype. The genes are TRBV4-1 and TRBJ2-4; D uncertain. Per the germline V gene, CDR1 is MGHRA and CDR2 is YSYEKL. The CDR3 totals 13 residues. V gave up 0 bases and J gave up 3 bases, with 3 bases separating them. CDR3 in DNA: TGCGCCAGCAGCCAAGATTTCAAAAACATTCAGTACTTC. Amino acids: CASSQDFKNIQYF.

This clonotype came up many times. V and J are TRBV3-1 and TRBJ2-3; 7 nucleotides line up with TRBD2. With V trimmed by 1 base and J by 2 bases, 9 bases remained unmatched. Germline values: CDR1 LGHDT, CDR2 YNNKEL (reference sequence). The length of the CDR3 is 17 residues. CDR3 nucleotide sequence: TGTGCCAGCAGCCAAGGTGGGGGGGTCCTTTCCACAGATACGCAGTATTTT. Its protein product is CASSQGGGVLSTDTQYF.

The V gene is TRBV24-1, the J gene TRBJ2-5, with 8 positions matching TRBD2. Germline values: CDR1 KGHDR, CDR2 SFDVKD. The CDR3 sequence is 15 residues long. V was clipped by 3 bases and J by 4 bases; unmatched bases: 6. The CDR3 nucleotides are TGTGCCACCAGTGATCCTCGGGGGGGAGGAGAGACCCAGTACTTC. The encoded protein is CATSDPRGGGETQYF.

V gene TRBV20-1 combines with J gene TRBJ2-7, with D possibly matching TRBD2 (5 bases). Trimming took off 6 bases at V and 4 bases at J, with 10 bases between the two ends. Germline loops: CDR1 DFQATT, CDR2 SNEGSKA (reference sequence). The CDR3 contains 11 residues. The CDR3 DNA reads as TGCAGTGCCCCGAGCGGTTACGAGCAGTACTTC. Translated, it gives CSAPSGYEQYF.

The chain has TRBV10-3 and TRBJ1-2; 11 positions match TRBD1. This CDR3 region has 13 residues. Trimming at V came to 11 bases and at J to 14 bases, leaving 16 bases not matched to a gene. CDR1 is ENHRY, CDR2 SYGVKD, per germline. Here the CDR3 reads CASSEGQGAWVTF. The CDR3 DNA reads TGTGCCTCCTCTGAAGGACAGGGGGCTTGGGTGACCTTC.

The genes are TRBV10-3 and TRBJ2-3, with 7 bases lining up with TRBD2. After removal of 4 bases from V and 2 bases from J, the junction contained 3 bases not matched to a gene. Germline V gene lookup returns CDR1 ENHRY and CDR2 SYGVKD. CDR3 length: 14 residues. CDR3 DNA: TGTGCCATCAGTGGCAGCGGGATCACAGATACGCAGTATTTT. This encodes CAISGSGITDTQYF.

The table lists this clonotype with a count of one. The chain joins TRBV7-3 to TRBJ2-3; D is unresolved. Germline CDR1 is SGHTA and CDR2 is FQGTGA. The CDR3 has 14 amino acids. V lost 5 bases and J 6 bases, leaving 15 bases between the germline ends. The CDR3 nucleotides read TGTGCCAGCAGCAGGACCGGGTGGATGGATACGCAGTATTTT. Protein sequence: CASSRTGWMDTQYF.

This chain uses TRBV19 with TRBJ1-1; D not resolved. The CDR3 covers 15 residues. Germline loops: CDR1 LNHDA, CDR2 SQIVND (reference sequence). Trimming cost V 5 bases and J 2 bases, with 15 bases left between them. The CDR3 is CASSAREAPNTEAFF. The CDR3 nucleotides are TGTGCCAGTAGTGCCCGGGAGGCGCCTAACACTGAAGCTTTCTTT.

The rearrangement uses TRBV5-6 and TRBJ1-1; no clear D. The CDR3 is made up of 15 amino acids. Germline-derived CDR1 and CDR2 are SGHDT and YYEEEE. Trimming cost V 0 bases and J 0 bases, with 9 bases left between them. Written as DNA, the CDR3 is TGTGCCAGCAGCTTGGGACGGCTAATGAACACTGAAGCTTTCTTT. Its protein product is CASSLGRLMNTEAFF. Drawing the rest from reference TRBV5-6 and TRBJ1-1, the complete variable domain is DAGVTQSPTHLIKTRGQQVTLRCSPKSGHDTVSWYQQALGQGPQFIFQYYEEEERQRGNFPDRFSGHQFPNYSSELNVNALLLGDSALYLCASSLGRLMNTEAFFGQGTRLTVV.

CDR3 nucleotides: TGTGCCAGCAGCTTAGTACTAGCGGGGACCGGGGAGCTGTTTTTT. Its protein product is CASSLVLAGTGELFF. The chain has TRBV7-9 and TRBJ2-2; 10 bases are a match to TRBD2. V shed 1 base and J 5 bases; nucleotides not matched to a gene: 1. CDR3 length: 15 amino acids. Germline V CDR1 and CDR2: SEHNR, FQNEAQ (reference sequence). Full variable domain (rest looked up from reference TRBV7-9 and TRBJ2-2): DTGVSQNPRHKITKRGQNVTFRCDPISEHNRLYWYRQTLGQGPEFLTYFQNEAQLEKSRLLSDRFSAERPKGSFSTLEIQRTEQGDSAMYLCASSLVLAGTGELFFGEGSRLTVL.

In its sample, this clonotype was seen a few times. The chain recombines TRBV10-3 with TRBJ1-5; a weak D match, TRBD1 (5 bases). V was pared by 0 bases and J by 4 bases, with 13 bases between. Germline V gives CDR1 ENHRY, CDR2 SYGVKD. CDR3 length: 16 residues. CDR3 amino acids: CAISESWGSGNQPQHF. Written as DNA, the CDR3 is TGTGCCATCAGTGAGTCTTGGGGGTCAGGGAATCAGCCCCAGCATTTT.

Concerning this clonotype itself: Germline is not matched at one junction end, which may reflect a read error. The chain combines TRBV10-3 with TRBJ1-3; D gene unclear. The CDR3 is 12 amino acids. Germline CDR1 reads ENHRY; CDR2 reads SYGVKD. CDR3 sequence (DNA): TGTGCCAGCAGTTCCGGAGGAAACACCACATATTTT. Protein product: CASSSGGNTTYF.

This clonotype was detected only once. The chain carries TRBV24-1 and TRBJ1-5; D is undetermined. The CDR3 contains 12 residues. Germline V gene lookup returns CDR1 KGHDR and CDR2 SFDVKD. V lost 11 bases to trimming and J lost 10 bases, with 17 bases between them. CDR3 in DNA: TGTGCCAGGAGAGACACGGCCTCCCCCCAGCATTTT. Protein: CARRDTASPQHF.

Worth noting for this clonotype: A much larger clone lies one base from this, so it may be a read error. Without the conserved terminal phenylalanine or tryptophan, this CDR3 likely stems from a read error. This rearrangement joins TRBV3-1 to TRBJ1-5; D is possibly TRBD1 (5 bases). The CDR3 has 15 residues. CDR1 is LGHDT, CDR2 YNNKEL, per germline (reference sequence). V was clipped by 4 bases and J by 0 bases, with 10 bases between them. The CDR3 DNA is TGTGCCAGCAGCCCCGGGGCTTATAGCAATCAGCCCCAGCATTCT. This codes for CASSPGAYSNQPQHS.

In this sample, this clonotype turned up many times. The gene calls are TRBV4-1 and TRBJ2-6; 12 bases match TRBD2. This CDR3 is 18 amino acids long. Looked up from germline, CDR1 is MGHRA and CDR2 is YSYEKL. Trimming cost V 3 bases and J 2 bases; bases outside gene matches: 5. Written as DNA, the CDR3 is TGCGCCAGCAGCCAGGGACTAGCGGGCCTTACTGGGGCCAACGTCCTGACTTTC. Residues: CASSQGLAGLTGANVLTF.

The gene calls are TRBV7-9 and TRBJ2-1, with D possibly being TRBD1 or TRBD2 (5 bases each). Deletions cut 5 bases from V and 9 bases from J, with 14 bases between. The CDR3 is 13 amino acids. Germline V gives CDR1 SEHNR, CDR2 FQNEAQ (reference sequence). The CDR3 DNA is TGTGCCAGCAGCGCCGGGGCGAACACTGAGCAGTTCTTC. It is translated as CASSAGANTEQFF.

For this clonotype: The conserved phenylalanine or tryptophan normally closing the CDR3 is absent here, so this likely arose from a read error. The chain recombines TRBV19 with TRBJ2-2; D gene uncertain. This CDR3 spans 12 amino acids. Germline CDR1 and CDR2: LNHDA and SQIVND (reference sequence). Trimming cost V 4 bases and J 5 bases, with 5 bases left between them. The CDR3 sequence: CASSSQTGELFL. The CDR3 DNA follows: TGTGCCAGTAGTAGCCAGACCGGGGAGCTGTTTCTT.

The V and J genes are TRBV7-9 and TRBJ2-5; D not certain. V shed 0 bases and J shed 5 bases, with 10 bases lying between them. The CDR3 runs 14 residues. Germline V CDR1 and CDR2: SEHNR, FQNEAQ (reference sequence). DNA for the CDR3: TGTGCCAGCAGCTTAGCTGTAGGGTGGGAGACCCAGTACTTC. Encoded protein: CASSLAVGWETQYF.

Note on this clonotype: Relative to the germline gene, one junction end is altered; a read error may explain this. The genes are TRBV7-7 and TRBJ2-5, with 8 bases aligning to TRBD2. Per germline, CDR1 SSHAT and CDR2 FNYEAQ (reference sequence). This CDR3 region has 14 residues. CDR3 sequence reads: CASSLAGFGETQYF. The CDR3 coding sequence is TGTGCTAGCAGCTTAGCGGGGTTTGGAGAGACCCAGTACTTC. The full variable domain, completed using reference TRBV7-7 and TRBJ2-5, is GAGVSQSPRYKVTKRGQDVTLRCDPISSHATLYWYQQALGQGPEFLTYFNYEAQPDKSGLPSDRFSAERPEGSISTLTIQRTEQRDSAMYRCASSLAGFGETQYFGPGTRLLVL.

The chain joins TRBV20-1 to TRBJ2-7; 8 bases line up with TRBD2. Germline CDR1 reads DFQATT; CDR2 reads SNEGSKA (reference sequence). V dropped 3 bases and J dropped 6; count of bases not matched to a gene: 19. The CDR3 has 17 amino acids. CDR3 residues: CSARAPGTRGDLGEQYF. The CDR3 DNA is TGCAGTGCTAGGGCCCCCGGGACTAGGGGGGATTTAGGCGAGCAGTACTTC.

V and J are TRBV2 and TRBJ2-7; TRBD2 matches 12 bases. The V gene's germline CDR1 is SNHLY and CDR2 FYNNEI. With 6 bases clipped from V and 2 bases from J, the junction kept 8 bases outside the gene matches. The CDR3 sequence is 16 residues long. CDR3 sequence (DNA): TGTGCCAGCAGGGGAGAGGGACTAGCGGGTGCCTACGAGCAGTACTTC. This sequence encodes CASRGEGLAGAYEQYF.

This clonotype has more than one count but fewer than ten. V gene TRBV7-9 combines with J gene TRBJ2-7; 9 bases fit TRBD1. Germline loops: CDR1 SEHNR, CDR2 FQNEAQ (reference sequence). With V trimmed by 6 bases and J by 7 bases, 10 bases remained unmatched. This CDR3 contains 14 residues. As DNA, the CDR3 is TGTGCCAGCAGTTCGACAGGGGGGGGGGGGGAGCAGTACTTC. Amino acids: CASSSTGGGGEQYF.

In this sample, this clonotype turned up many times. The chain combines TRBV6-1 with TRBJ2-1, with 12 bases matching TRBD2. CDR3 length equals 15 residues. Germline CDR1 reads MNHNS; CDR2 reads SASEGT. The trim removed 2 bases at V and 8 bases at J, leaving 4 bases unmatched. CDR3 loop: CASSEWTSGIYEQFF. CDR3 DNA: TGTGCCAGCAGTGAATGGACTAGCGGGATCTATGAGCAGTTCTTC.